These 14 T cell receptor beta chains were sequenced from one sample in a study of Tregs in tolerant kidney transplant recipients. Only in-frame clones appear in the TCRdb table, and some are missing; sequencing was by immunoSEQ multiplex PCR. The sample contains 84,000 or so clones, roughly 93% of which appear only once. The nonmyeloablative bone marrow transplants came from related graft donors, with transient mixed chimerism. The sequenced sample was CD4+ T cells from blood (PBMCs), obtained 12 months after the transplant. These receptor sequences come from a human patient who received a combined kidney and bone marrow transplant. The graft donor may account for some of the T cells.

This chain connects TRBV21-1 to TRBJ2-5; the tabulated D call, TRBD1, remains unverified against the DNA. TRBV21-1 is classified as a pseudogene. CDR3 length: 16 residues. DNA of the CDR3: TGTGCCAGCAGCAAAAGCGGCAGGGGTTTTGGGGAGACCCAGTACTTC. Its protein is CASSKSGRGFGETQYF.

CDR3 bases: TGCGCCAGCAGCCAAGTCGCGGGAGGGCCATCCGGGGAGCTGTTTTTT. Amino acids: CASSQVAGGPSGELFF. The J gene is TRBJ2-2, the V gene TRBV4-3, with TRBD2 matching 9 bases. V lost 1 base, J lost 6 bases, and 6 bases stayed unmatched. In germline, CDR1 is LGHNA, CDR2 YSLEER. The CDR3 has 16 amino acids.

The genes are TRBV4-1 and TRBJ1-1, with D possibly being TRBD1 (5 bases). Germline V lookup: CDR1 MGHRA, CDR2 YSYEKL. Trimming cost V 5 bases and J 0 bases, with 13 bases left between them. CDR3 size: 15 residues. The chain's CDR3 is CASSRRGIMNTEAFF. The CDR3 DNA is TGCGCCAGCAGCAGACGGGGGATAATGAACACTGAAGCTTTCTTT.

The V call is TRBV11-1, the J call TRBJ2-2; the match to TRBD1 covers 8 bases. There are 16 residues in the CDR3. Trimming cost V 4 bases and J 4 bases; bases outside gene matches: 8. Looked up from germline, CDR1 is SGHAT and CDR2 is FQDESV (reference sequence). CDR3 nucleotides: TGTGCCAGCAGCTCCCTCAGGGGGCGCGGCACCGGGGAGCTGTTTTTT. Protein sequence: CASSSLRGRGTGELFF.

This rearrangement joins TRBV19 to TRBJ1-2; D is uncertain. Trimming cost V 1 base and J 2 bases, with 11 bases left between them. The length of the CDR3 is 15 residues. Germline CDR1 is LNHDA and CDR2 is SQIVND (reference sequence). CDR3 sequence (DNA): TGTGCCAGTAGTATAGCGCAGGCGATCAACTATGGCTACACCTTC. It yields the protein CASSIAQAINYGYTF.

This rearrangement joins TRBV18 to TRBJ2-7; 9 positions match TRBD1. V trimming: 2 bases; J trimming: 2 bases; junction bases outside the gene matches: 7. In germline, CDR1 is KGHSH, CDR2 LQKENI. The CDR3 loop spans 16 amino acids. The CDR3 region has the DNA TGTGCCAGCTCACCAGCGACCGGGACAGGGACCTACGAGCAGTACTTC. It specifies CASSPATGTGTYEQYF.

V gene TRBV15 combines with J gene TRBJ2-7; no definite D call. Trimming pared 5 bases from V and 0 bases from J, leaving 14 bases between. The length of the CDR3 is 15 residues. The germline CDR1 and CDR2 sequences are LNHNV and YYDKDF (reference sequence). The CDR3, as DNA: TGTGCCACCAGCCCAGGTGGCAGGCTCTCCTACGAGCAGTACTTC. Residues: CATSPGGRLSYEQYF.

The chain recombines TRBV30 with TRBJ2-7, with 7 bases lining up with TRBD2. The CDR3 runs 20 residues. Germline V gene sequence: CDR1 GTSNPN, CDR2 SVGIG (reference sequence). With V trimmed by 2 bases and J by 6 bases, 28 bases remained unmatched. The CDR3 DNA reads as TGTGCCTGGAGTCCTATGGCCAAATATGGGGGGAGGGCCCCAACGGGCGAGCAGTACTTC. Translating it yields CAWSPMAKYGGRAPTGEQYF.

The rearrangement links TRBV27 to TRBJ2-5, with 8 bases identical to TRBD2. Germline V gene sequence: CDR1 MNHEY, CDR2 SMNVEV (reference sequence). The trim removed 5 bases at V and 4 bases at J, leaving 9 bases unmatched. The CDR3 is 15 amino acids. The CDR3: CASSNQGTSGETQYF. The DNA for the CDR3 is TGTGCCAGCAGTAACCAAGGGACTAGTGGAGAGACCCAGTACTTC.

This clone has just one count. The rearrangement uses TRBV5-1 and TRBJ1-2, with D perhaps TRBD1 (6 bases). Trimming took 2 bases from V and 3 from J, leaving 8 bases between them. The CDR3 runs to 13 residues. Germline values: CDR1 SGHRS, CDR2 YFSETQ. The CDR3 loop is CASSFTGHYGYTF. The CDR3 nucleotides read TGCGCCAGCAGCTTTACAGGGCACTATGGCTACACCTTC.

DNA for the CDR3: TGTGCCAGCAGCTTGGTTCGGCTAGCGGGAGGGCAGGGAGAGACCCAGTACTTC. Residues: CASSLVRLAGGQGETQYF. The rearrangement uses TRBV5-5 and TRBJ2-5; 12 bases line up with TRBD2. The CDR3 runs 18 residues. V lost 0 bases to trimming and J lost 4 bases; unmatched junction nucleotides: 10. CDR1 SGHKS and CDR2 YYEKEE come from the germline V gene (reference sequence).

The rearrangement joins TRBV7-9 to TRBJ2-5; possibly TRBD2 for D (7 bases). Germline-derived CDR1 and CDR2 are SEHNR and FQNEAQ (reference sequence). V was trimmed by 4 bases and J by 4 bases, leaving 16 bases between them. This CDR3 region has 15 residues. The chain's CDR3 is CASSSEDGGPETQYF. The CDR3 DNA sequence: TGTGCCAGCAGCTCCGAGGACGGGGGGCCAGAGACCCAGTACTTC.

The chain uses TRBV19 and TRBJ1-5; TRBD1 aligns across 8 bases. The germline gives CDR1 LNHDA, CDR2 SQIVND (reference sequence). The CDR3 spans 14 residues. V lost 7 bases, J lost 4 bases, and 6 bases stayed unmatched. The CDR3 region is CASKQGALNQPQHF. The CDR3 DNA is TGTGCCAGTAAGCAGGGGGCCCTTAATCAGCCCCAGCATTTT.

The CDR3 DNA is TGTGCCAGCAGCCCCCGGGACTACTCCTACGAGCAGTACTTC. This codes for CASSPRDYSYEQYF. The chain carries TRBV5-6 and TRBJ2-7, with 7 bases fitting TRBD2. This CDR3 region has 14 residues. Germline V gene sequence: CDR1 SGHDT, CDR2 YYEEEE. Trimming took 4 bases from V and 0 from J; bases not matched to a gene: 4.